Presented here are 13 T cell receptor beta chains from one specimen sequenced in a study of T cell changes during pregnancy in multiple sclerosis. Profiled with immunoSEQ multiplex PCR; TCRdb holds only in-frame clones, not every one. The table lists 69,000 or so clones, 80% to 95% of them singletons. The material sequenced was peripheral blood, taken in the third trimester of pregnancy. The receptors were gathered from a female donor in good health, enrolled as a control in a pregnancy study.

The chain is built from TRBV5-1 and TRBJ1-3, with TRBD1 matching over 7 bases. Trimming took 3 bases from V and 0 from J; bases not matched to a gene: 3. Germline-derived CDR1 and CDR2 are SGHRS and YFSETQ. CDR3 length: 15 amino acids. The CDR3 loop reads CASSSGQASGNTIYF. The CDR3 coding sequence is TGCGCCAGCAGCTCTGGACAGGCCTCTGGAAACACCATATATTTT. Full variable domain (remainder filled in from reference TRBV5-1 and TRBJ1-3): KAGVTQTPRYLIKTRGQQVTLSCSPISGHRSVSWYQQTPGQGLQFLFEYFSETQRNKGNFPGRFSGRQFSNSRSEMNVSTLELGDSALYLCASSSGQASGNTIYFGEGSWLTVV.

This chain uses TRBV7-2 with TRBJ2-1; tentative D call: TRBD1 (5 bases). The V end was cut by 0 bases, the J end by 7 bases, with 13 bases between. Germline CDR1 SGHTA, CDR2 FQGNSA. CDR3 length: 15 residues. This CDR3 is CASSLATAPGNEQFF. The DNA for the CDR3 is TGTGCCAGCAGCTTAGCGACAGCGCCTGGGAATGAGCAGTTCTTC.

The chain recombines TRBV18 with TRBJ1-1, with D possibly matching TRBD1 (6 bases). Trimming took 3 bases from V and 0 from J, leaving 8 bases between them. The CDR3 is made up of 14 amino acids. Germline V CDR1 and CDR2: KGHSH, LQKENI. CDR3 region: CASSPTGLNTEAFF. The CDR3 nucleotides are TGTGCCAGCTCACCCACAGGGTTGAACACTGAAGCTTTCTTT.

The chain carries TRBV7-9 and TRBJ2-1; D may be TRBD2 (6 bases). CDR1 SEHNR and CDR2 FQNEAQ come from the germline V gene (reference sequence). V was shortened by 5 bases and J by 4 bases, with 15 bases between the two germline ends. CDR3 length: 15 amino acids. CDR3 sequence (DNA): TGTGCCAGCAGCCCCGCTCCCCTAGCGTACAATGAGCAGTTCTTC. Translating it yields CASSPAPLAYNEQFF.

The table lists this clone with a few counts. The V call is TRBV7-9, the J call TRBJ2-1, with D possibly matching TRBD2 (6 bases). This CDR3 is 12 amino acids long. V lost 6 bases, J lost 11 bases, and 14 bases lay in between. Germline-derived CDR1 and CDR2 are SEHNR and FQNEAQ (reference sequence). The CDR3 region has the DNA TGTGCCAGCAGGGTCGGGCGGGGCCAGCAGTTCTTC. Amino acids: CASRVGRGQQFF.

The chain joins TRBV28 to TRBJ2-7, with D possibly matching TRBD2 (5 bases). Germline V lookup: CDR1 MDHEN, CDR2 SYDVKM. V was pared by 7 bases and J by 7 bases, with 26 bases between. The CDR3 totals 16 residues. CDR3 coding DNA: TGTGCCAGCACCGGGGTCTGGGTCAATCCGTCTGGAGAGCAGTACTTC. Translation gives CASTGVWVNPSGEQYF.

V gene TRBV27 combines with J gene TRBJ2-1, with D possibly being TRBD2 (6 bases). The CDR3 sequence is 19 residues long. Looked up from germline, CDR1 is MNHEY and CDR2 is SMNVEV (reference sequence). Trimming took off 7 bases at V and 0 bases at J, with 25 bases between the two ends. In DNA form, the CDR3 reads TGTGCCAGCACCCCCCTGCGGGGCCGCCCTGTAAGCTCCTACAATGAGCAGTTCTTC. This codes for CASTPLRGRPVSSYNEQFF.

The chain joins TRBV11-2 to TRBJ2-7; D may be TRBD2 (5 bases). Germline V gives CDR1 SGHAT, CDR2 FQNNGV. The CDR3 totals 15 residues. The V end lost 5 bases, the J end lost 9 bases, and 23 bases lay between the germline ends. CDR3 nucleotides: TGTGCCAGCAGCCCACCTTACGGGGTGGTAATCGGGCAGTACTTC. Amino acid sequence: CASSPPYGVVIGQYF.

This rearrangement joins TRBV7-8 to TRBJ2-3; a possible D gene is TRBD1 (6 bases). The CDR3 totals 15 residues. Between the trimmed V and J ends, which lost 5 bases and 4 bases, there was a span of 16 bases. The germline CDR1 and CDR2 sequences are SGHVS and FQNEAQ. DNA for the CDR3: TGTGCCAGCAGCCGATCCACAGGGATCGCAGATACGCAGTATTTT. This gives the protein CASSRSTGIADTQYF.

The chain has TRBV5-6 and TRBJ2-4, with D perhaps matching TRBD1 (6 bases). V lost 1 base and J 6 bases, leaving 11 bases between the germline ends. The CDR3 length is 14 residues. Germline CDR1 and CDR2: SGHDT and YYEEEE. CDR3 in DNA: TGTGCCAGCAGCTTGAGGGACATCATAAACATTCAGTACTTC. Translation: CASSLRDIINIQYF.

The gene calls are TRBV29-1 and TRBJ2-5, with 10 bases aligning to TRBD1. This CDR3 has 15 residues. Germline lookup yields CDR1 SQVTM and CDR2 ANQGSEA. Germline trimming cut 7 bases from V and 5 bases from J; bases unmatched to any gene: 13. For the CDR3, the DNA is TGCAGCGCCGACCCCGGGACAGGGGTCGGGGAGACCCAGTACTTC. It yields the protein CSADPGTGVGETQYF.

The rearrangement joins TRBV7-3 to TRBJ2-1; 9 positions match TRBD2. The trim removed 5 bases at V and 5 bases at J, leaving 4 bases unmatched. CDR3 size: 14 residues. The germline V gene encodes CDR1 SGHTA and CDR2 FQGTGA. CDR3 DNA: TGTGCCAGCAGCGTCTCTAGCGGGAACAATGAGCAGTTCTTC. Residues: CASSVSSGNNEQFF.

This chain joins TRBV7-2 and TRBJ2-2; 13 bases match TRBD2. The CDR3 is 18 amino acids. The V and J ends lost 3 bases and 6 bases, in that order; junction bases with no gene match: 10. The germline V gene has CDR1 SGHTA and CDR2 FQGNSA. CDR3 bases: TGTGCCAGCAGCTTCACTAAGACTAGCGGGAGGATCCCCGGGGAGCTGTTTTTT. Translation: CASSFTKTSGRIPGELFF.